What follows are 5 T cell receptor beta chains derived from one specimen sequenced in a study of T cell changes during pregnancy in multiple sclerosis. This table comes from immunoSEQ multiplex PCR, and its TCRdb copy is limited to in-frame clones, with some not included. The data show some 27,000 clones, more than 85% seen once. The starting material was CD4+ T cells from peripheral blood mononuclear cells, obtained after pregnancy. These receptors all stem from a female donor with multiple sclerosis, enrolled in a pregnancy study.

The chain couples TRBV4-2 to TRBJ2-1; 9 bases are shared with TRBD2. The CDR3 consists of 20 residues. Germline V gene lookup returns CDR1 LGHNA and CDR2 YNFKEQ. J was trimmed by 0 bases and V by 0 bases; bases with no gene match: 12. The CDR3 bases are TGTGCCAGCAGCCAAGATAATTGGCTAGCGGGGCTTAGCTCCTACAATGAGCAGTTCTTC. This translates into CASSQDNWLAGLSSYNEQFF.

V usage is TRBV27 and J usage is TRBJ2-2; 8 bases map to TRBD2. The CDR3 extends over 17 amino acids. Germline-derived CDR1 and CDR2 are MNHEY and SMNVEV (reference sequence). J lost 4 bases, V lost 2 bases, and 9 bases had no gene match. The CDR3 loop is CASSLVGAGVGTGELFF. CDR3 coding DNA: TGTGCCAGCAGTTTAGTCGGAGCGGGAGTAGGCACCGGGGAGCTGTTTTTT.

The V and J genes are TRBV7-3 and TRBJ2-6; no definite D call. V lost 5 bases and J 0 bases, leaving 11 bases between the germline ends. From germline, CDR1 is SGHTA and CDR2 FQGTGA. CDR3 size: 16 residues. This chain's CDR3 is CASSQIPSSGANVLTF. In DNA form, the CDR3 reads TGTGCCAGCAGCCAGATTCCCAGCTCTGGGGCCAACGTCCTGACTTTC. The full variable domain, completed using reference TRBV7-3 and TRBJ2-6, is GAGVSQTPSNKVTEKGKYVELRCDPISGHTALYWYRQSLGQGPEFLIYFQGTGAADDSGLPNDRFFAVRPEGSVSTLKIQRTERGDSAVYLCASSQIPSSGANVLTFGAGSRLTVL.

This chain joins TRBV30 and TRBJ1-3; TRBD1 might be the D (5 bases). The germline CDR1 and CDR2 sequences are GTSNPN and SVGIG (reference sequence). The germline V and J ends were trimmed by 2 bases and 1 base, with 6 bases remaining between them. CDR3 length: 13 residues. The CDR3 bases are TGTGCCTGGAGTCGGGGGTCTGGAAACACCATATATTTT. This translates into CAWSRGSGNTIYF.

The CDR3 spells CASSGGDWQETQYF. CDR3 sequence (DNA): TGCGCCAGCAGCGGAGGGGACTGGCAAGAGACCCAGTACTTC. The chain recombines TRBV5-1 with TRBJ2-5, with D tentatively TRBD2 (6 bases). Trimming cost V 4 bases and J 2 bases, with 12 bases left between them. The CDR3 covers 14 residues. CDR1 SGHRS and CDR2 YFSETQ come from the germline V gene.